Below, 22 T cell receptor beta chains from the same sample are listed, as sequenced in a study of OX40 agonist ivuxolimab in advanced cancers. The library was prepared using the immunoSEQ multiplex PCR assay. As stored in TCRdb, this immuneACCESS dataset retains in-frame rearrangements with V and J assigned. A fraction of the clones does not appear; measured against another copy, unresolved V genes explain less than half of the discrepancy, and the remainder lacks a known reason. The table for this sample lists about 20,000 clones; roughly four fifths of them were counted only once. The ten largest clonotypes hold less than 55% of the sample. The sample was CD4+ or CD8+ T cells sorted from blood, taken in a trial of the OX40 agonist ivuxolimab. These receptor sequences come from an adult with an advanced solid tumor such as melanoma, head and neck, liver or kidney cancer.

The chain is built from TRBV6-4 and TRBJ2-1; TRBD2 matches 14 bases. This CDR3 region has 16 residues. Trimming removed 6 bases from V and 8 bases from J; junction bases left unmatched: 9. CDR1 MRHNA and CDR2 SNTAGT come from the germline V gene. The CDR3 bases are TGTGCCAGCAGGACAAGACTAGCGGGGGGGGAAGATGAGCAGTTCTTC. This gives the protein CASRTRLAGGEDEQFF.

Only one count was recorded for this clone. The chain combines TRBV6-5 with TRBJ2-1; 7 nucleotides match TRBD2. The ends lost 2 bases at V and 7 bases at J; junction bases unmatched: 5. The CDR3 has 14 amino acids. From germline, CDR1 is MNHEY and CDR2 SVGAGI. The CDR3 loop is CASSYLSGANEQFF. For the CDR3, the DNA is TGTGCCAGCAGTTACCTCAGCGGGGCGAATGAGCAGTTCTTC.

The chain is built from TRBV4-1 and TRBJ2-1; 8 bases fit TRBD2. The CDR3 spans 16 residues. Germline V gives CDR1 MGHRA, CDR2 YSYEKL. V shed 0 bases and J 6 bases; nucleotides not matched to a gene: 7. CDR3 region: CASSQDDRGGFNEQFF. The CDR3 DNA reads TGCGCCAGCAGCCAAGATGATCGGGGGGGCTTCAATGAGCAGTTCTTC.

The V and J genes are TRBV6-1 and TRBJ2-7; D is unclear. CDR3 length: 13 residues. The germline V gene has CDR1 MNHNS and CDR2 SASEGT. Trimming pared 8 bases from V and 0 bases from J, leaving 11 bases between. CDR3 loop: CASGLLSSYEQYF. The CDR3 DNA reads TGTGCCAGCGGGCTGCTTAGCTCCTACGAGCAGTACTTC.

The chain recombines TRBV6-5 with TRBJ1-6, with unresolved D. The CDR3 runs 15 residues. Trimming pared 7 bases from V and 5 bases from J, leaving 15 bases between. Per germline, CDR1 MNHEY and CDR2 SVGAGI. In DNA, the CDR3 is TGTGCCAGCACCCCAGGTCAGGTTAATAATTCACCCCTCCACTTT. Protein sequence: CASTPGQVNNSPLHF.

CDR3 region: CASSQEDGYTSGYTF. The CDR3 bases are TGCGCCAGCAGCCAAGAGGATGGGTATACAAGCGGCTACACCTTC. The J gene is TRBJ1-2, the V gene TRBV4-1; D remains ambiguous. There are 15 residues in the CDR3. Per germline, CDR1 MGHRA and CDR2 YSYEKL. Trimming pared 0 bases from V and 8 bases from J, leaving 16 bases between.

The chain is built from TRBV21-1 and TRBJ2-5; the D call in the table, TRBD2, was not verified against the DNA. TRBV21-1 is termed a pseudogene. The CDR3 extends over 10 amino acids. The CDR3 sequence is CASMRETQYF. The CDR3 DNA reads TGTGCCAGCATGCGGGAGACCCAGTACTTC.

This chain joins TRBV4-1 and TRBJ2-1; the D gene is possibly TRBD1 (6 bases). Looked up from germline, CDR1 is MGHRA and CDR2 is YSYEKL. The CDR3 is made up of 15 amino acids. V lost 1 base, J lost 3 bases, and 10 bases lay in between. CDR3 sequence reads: CASSQAGEGYNEQFF. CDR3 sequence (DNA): TGCGCCAGCAGCCAAGCAGGGGAAGGCTACAATGAGCAGTTCTTC.

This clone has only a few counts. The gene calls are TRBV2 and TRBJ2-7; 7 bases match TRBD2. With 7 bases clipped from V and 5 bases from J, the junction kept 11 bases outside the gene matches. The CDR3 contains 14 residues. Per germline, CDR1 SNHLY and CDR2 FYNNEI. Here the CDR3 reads CASKGLGGENEQYF. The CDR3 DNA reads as TGTGCCAGCAAGGGCCTGGGGGGGGAGAACGAGCAGTACTTC.

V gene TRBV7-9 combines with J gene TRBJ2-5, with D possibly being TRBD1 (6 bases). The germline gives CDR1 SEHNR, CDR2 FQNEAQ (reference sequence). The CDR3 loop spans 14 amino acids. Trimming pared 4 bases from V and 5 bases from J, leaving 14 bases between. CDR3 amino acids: CASSSDRGAETQYF. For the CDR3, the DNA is TGTGCCAGCAGCTCGGACAGAGGTGCGGAGACCCAGTACTTC.

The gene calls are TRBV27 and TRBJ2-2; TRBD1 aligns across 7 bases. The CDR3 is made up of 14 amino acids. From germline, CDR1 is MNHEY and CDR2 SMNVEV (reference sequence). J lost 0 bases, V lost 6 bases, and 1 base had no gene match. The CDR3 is CASRGGANTGELFF. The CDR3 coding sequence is TGTGCCAGCAGAGGGGGCGCGAACACCGGGGAGCTGTTTTTT.

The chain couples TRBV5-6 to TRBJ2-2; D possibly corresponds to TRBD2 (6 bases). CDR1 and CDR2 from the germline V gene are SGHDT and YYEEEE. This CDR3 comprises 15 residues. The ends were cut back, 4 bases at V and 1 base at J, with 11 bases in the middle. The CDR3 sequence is CASSHRRGNTGELFF. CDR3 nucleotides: TGTGCCAGCAGCCACCGGCGGGGGAACACCGGGGAGCTGTTTTTT.

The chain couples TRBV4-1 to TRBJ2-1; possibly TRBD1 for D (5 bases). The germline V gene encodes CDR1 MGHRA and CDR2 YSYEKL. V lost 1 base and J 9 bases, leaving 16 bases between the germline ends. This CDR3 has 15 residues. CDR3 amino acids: CASSQATVNRIEQFF. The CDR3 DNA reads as TGCGCCAGCAGCCAAGCCACAGTAAACAGGATTGAGCAGTTCTTC.

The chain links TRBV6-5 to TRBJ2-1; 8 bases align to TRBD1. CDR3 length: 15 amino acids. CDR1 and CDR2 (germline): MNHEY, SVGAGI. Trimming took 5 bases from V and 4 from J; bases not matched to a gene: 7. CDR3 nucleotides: TGTGCCAGCAGTCATGACAGGGGACAGTACAATGAGCAGTTCTTC. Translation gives CASSHDRGQYNEQFF.

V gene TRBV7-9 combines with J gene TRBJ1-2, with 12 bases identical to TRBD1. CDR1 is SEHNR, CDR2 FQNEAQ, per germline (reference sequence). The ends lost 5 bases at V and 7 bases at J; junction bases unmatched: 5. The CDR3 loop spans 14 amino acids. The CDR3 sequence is CASSPGQGAFGYTF. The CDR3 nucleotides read TGTGCCAGCAGCCCGGGACAGGGGGCATTTGGCTACACCTTC.

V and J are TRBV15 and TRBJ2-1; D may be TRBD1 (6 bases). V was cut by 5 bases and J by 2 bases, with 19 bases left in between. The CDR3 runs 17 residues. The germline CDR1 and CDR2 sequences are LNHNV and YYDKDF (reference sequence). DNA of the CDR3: TGTGCCACCAGCCCCGAACCTCAGGGGCAAACCTACAATGAGCAGTTCTTC. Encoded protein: CATSPEPQGQTYNEQFF.

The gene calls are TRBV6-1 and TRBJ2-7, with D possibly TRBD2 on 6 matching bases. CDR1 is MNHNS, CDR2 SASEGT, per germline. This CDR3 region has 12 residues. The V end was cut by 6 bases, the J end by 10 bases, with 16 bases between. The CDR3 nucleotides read TGTGCCAGCAGCGAGGGACTGGCAGCACAGTACTTC. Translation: CASSEGLAAQYF.

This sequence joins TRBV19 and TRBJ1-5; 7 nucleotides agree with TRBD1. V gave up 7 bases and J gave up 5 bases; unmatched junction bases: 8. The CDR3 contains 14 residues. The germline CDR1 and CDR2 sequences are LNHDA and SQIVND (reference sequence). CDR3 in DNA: TGTGCCAGTACCCGGAGGGGGCGCGATCAGCCCCAGCATTTT. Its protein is CASTRRGRDQPQHF.

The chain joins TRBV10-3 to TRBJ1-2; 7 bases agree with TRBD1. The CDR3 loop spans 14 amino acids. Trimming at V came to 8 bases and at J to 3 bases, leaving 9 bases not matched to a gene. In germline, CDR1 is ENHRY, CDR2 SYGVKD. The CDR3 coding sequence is TGTGCCATCCCGTCGACCAGGGGGGACTATGGCTACACCTTC. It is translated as CAIPSTRGDYGYTF.

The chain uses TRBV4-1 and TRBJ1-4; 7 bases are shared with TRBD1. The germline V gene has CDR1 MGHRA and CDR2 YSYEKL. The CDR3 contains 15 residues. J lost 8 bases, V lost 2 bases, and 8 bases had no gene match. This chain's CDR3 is CASSQPTGFGEKLFF. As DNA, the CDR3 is TGCGCCAGCAGCCAACCGACAGGGTTTGGAGAAAAACTGTTTTTT.

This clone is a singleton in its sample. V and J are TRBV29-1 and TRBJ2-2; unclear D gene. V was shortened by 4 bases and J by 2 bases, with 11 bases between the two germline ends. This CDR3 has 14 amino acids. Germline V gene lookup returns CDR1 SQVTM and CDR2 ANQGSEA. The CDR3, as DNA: TGCAGCGTTGTCGGCAGCTCAAACACCGGGGAGCTGTTTTTT. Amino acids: CSVVGSSNTGELFF.

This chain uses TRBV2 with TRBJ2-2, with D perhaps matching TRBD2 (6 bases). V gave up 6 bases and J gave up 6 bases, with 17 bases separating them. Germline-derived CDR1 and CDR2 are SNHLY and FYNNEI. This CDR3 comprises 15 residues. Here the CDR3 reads CASRVGGVRSGELFF. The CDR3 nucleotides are TGTGCCAGCAGGGTTGGAGGGGTCCGGTCCGGGGAGCTGTTTTTT.